This T cell receptor beta chain was captured by sequencing in a study of identical twins. Via MiXCR, TCRdb re-called the 5' RACE reads, giving one row per CDR3 protein. This table holds approximately 300,000 distinct CDR3 sequences, nearly 9.5% found once. Notes on the study in general: For cord blood, abundant beta clonotypes had fewer insertions, unlike memory repertoires, which showed none.

In regard to this clonotype: Its antigen is not identified.

The donor group consisted entirely of healthy Caucasians. This CDR3 region has 14 residues. Trimming removed 0 bases from V and 4 bases from J, with 10 bases in between. Germline CDR1 SGDLS, CDR2 YYNGEE. The same data also contributed to another study, on yellow fever vaccine responses in identical twins.

The gene calls are TRBV9 and TRBJ2-5; no reliable D call. The sequenced material came from CD8+ T cells sorted from blood. This clonotype was sampled from a woman aged 18-29 years in good health. In DNA form, the CDR3 reads TGTGCCAGCAGCGTAGGGCAGAAAAGAGAGACCCAGTACTTC. Translated, it gives CASSVGQKRETQYF.